Sequencing of this T cell receptor (beta chain) was carried out in a study of spatial heterogeneity in lung cancer. Whole-study results and caveats: There were more appearances of ubiquitous expanded tumor TCRs in blood at resection than at follow-up.

CDR3 length: 14 residues. In germline, CDR1 is SGHVS, CDR2 FNYEAQ. Trimming took 5 bases from V and 6 from J, leaving 16 bases between them. Unique molecular identifiers, one per molecule, were present on every TCR cDNA molecule. TCRdb re-called the 5' RACE reads with MiXCR, one entry per CDR3 protein. The sample lists fewer than 50,000 distinct CDR3 sequences, about 10% occurring once. Time point indicated: blood at routine non-recurrence follow-up after resection. This clonotype was seen only a few times. Its target is not known. The chain couples TRBV7-6 to TRBJ2-5; D possibly corresponds to TRBD2 (5 bases). Sequenced here: PBMCs, sampled at follow-up. This receptor was identified in a female donor with early-stage non-small cell lung cancer. The CDR3 nucleotides are TGTGCCAGCAGCGAGGTGGAGGCGCGGAAGACCCAGTACTTC. Residues: CASSEVEARKTQYF.